This T cell receptor (beta chain) was obtained from a study of blood T cell repertoires in COVID-19. TCRdb's table, derived via immunoSEQ multiplex PCR, lists solely in-frame clones and lacks some. The sample lists 490,000 or so clones; roughly 90% were seen once. The age range of participants was roughly 18 to 90 years, with residence in roughly 25 US areas. CDR3 length: 18 amino acids. The germline V gene encodes CDR1 SGHRS and CDR2 YFSETQ. J lost 5 bases, V lost 4 bases, and 11 bases had no gene match. This receptor was obtained from a woman in her thirties or forties who had recovered from COVID-19. Sequences were obtained from PBMCs or T cells enriched from blood (not recorded which). The chain recombines TRBV5-1 with TRBJ2-3; TRBD2 aligns across 15 bases. The CDR3 bases are TGCGCCAGCAGCGCCGGACTAGCGGGAGGGATTGAGGAAGATACGCAGTATTTT. This codes for CASSAGLAGGIEEDTQYF.